Listed below are T cell receptor beta chains from one sample, sequenced in a study of T cell repertoires in cytomegalovirus infection. A single record per CDR3 protein comes from TCRdb applying MiXCR to the reads. Altogether roughly 230,000 distinct CDR3 sequences are present, approximately 15% being singletons, with the ten largest covering around 43%. What was sequenced was CD8+ T cells from PBMCs. The receptors shown here come from a human donor in good health (CMV status not recorded). Some clones in this sample may be carry-over from other donors' samples. The CDR3 runs from the conserved cysteine through the conserved F or W. Fields, in order: J gene, V gene, clone size, D gene, CDR3 protein, CDR3 DNA. D genes are given only for firm matches. Size tells how often a clone was seen (once, few, many) or the class of an expanded clone, and some rows leave it out.

TRBJ2-3 TRBV4-1 NA TRBD2 CASSQTPSGGITDTQYF TGCGCCAGCAGCCAGACACCTAGCGGGGGAATCACAGATACGCAGTATTTT
TRBJ1-1 TRBV11-1 many NA CASSLNGPGMNTEAFF TGTGCCAGCAGCTTAAATGGTCCAGGCATGAACACTGAAGCTTTCTTT
TRBJ2-1 TRBV2 few TRBD1 CASSGRQGPSYNEQFF TGTGCCAGCAGCGGAAGACAGGGACCCTCCTACAATGAGCAGTTCTTC
TRBJ2-1 TRBV7-9 few NA CASSLVETGLSYNEQFF TGTGCCAGCAGCTTAGTTGAGACAGGACTCTCCTACAATGAGCAGTTCTTC
TRBJ2-3 TRBV2 NA NA CASKDLGDTDTQYF TGTGCCAGCAAAGATCTCGGAGACACAGATACGCAGTATTTT
TRBJ1-1 TRBV9 few TRBD1 CASSPGQTEAFF TGTGCCAGCAGCCCGGGACAGACTGAAGCTTTCTTT
TRBJ1-6 TRBV2 many NA CASSEGAQTNSPLHF TGTGCCAGCAGTGAAGGAGCGCAGACCAATTCACCCCTCCACTTT
TRBJ2-3 TRBV20-1 many TRBD1 CSARDQETGDADTQYF TGCAGTGCTAGAGATCAAGAGACAGGGGACGCAGATACGCAGTATTTT
TRBJ1-3 TRBV5-1 NA NA CASSSDRTSGNTIYF TGCGCCAGCAGCTCCGACAGAACCTCTGGAAACACCATATATTTT
TRBJ1-2 TRBV15 few NA CATSSPQGWGYTF TGTGCCACCAGCTCACCCCAGGGTTGGGGCTACACCTTC
TRBJ2-2 TRBV6-1 NA TRBD2 CASKRTSNTGELFF TGTGCCAGCAAAAGGACTAGCAACACCGGGGAGCTGTTTTTT
TRBJ2-3 TRBV4-3 NA TRBD2 CASSQHYSRGGGTDTQYF TGCGCCAGCAGCCAGCATTATTCGCGGGGGGGCGGCACAGATACGCAGTATTTT
TRBJ2-3 TRBV4-3 NA NA CASSLEVDSPDTQYF TGCGCCAGCAGCCTGGAGGTAGACTCCCCAGATACGCAGTATTTT
TRBJ2-2 TRBV6-4 few NA CATQDSPANTGELFF TGTGCCACCCAGGACAGTCCGGCGAACACCGGGGAGCTGTTTTTT
TRBJ1-4 TRBV28 NA NA CASSSPRGNEKLFF TGTGCCAGCAGCTCGCCGAGGGGAAATGAAAAACTGTTTTTT
TRBJ2-1 TRBV27 few TRBD2 CASRRAGGHNEQFF TGTGCCAGCAGGAGAGCGGGGGGGCACAATGAGCAGTTCTTC
TRBJ2-2 TRBV6-2/TRBV6-3 few NA CASSYSLGASTGELFF TGTGCCAGCAGTTACTCGCTGGGGGCGAGCACCGGGGAGCTGTTTTTT
TRBJ2-7 TRBV7-6 many NA CASSPEPRGSYEQYF TGTGCCAGCAGCCCGGAGCCTCGGGGGTCCTACGAGCAGTACTTC
TRBJ2-1 TRBV24-1 NA NA CATSDLSYNEQFF TGTGCCACCAGTGATCTCTCTTACAATGAGCAGTTCTTC
TRBJ2-3 TRBV5-4 NA NA CASSSRGTSTDTQYF TGTGCCAGCAGCTCGAGGGGTACTAGCACAGATACGCAGTATTTT
TRBJ2-4 TRBV9 NA NA CASSHGLAKNIQYF TGTGCCAGCAGCCACGGACTGGCCAAAAACATTCAGTACTTC
TRBJ1-1 TRBV7-7 NA NA CASSLSPSTKAFF TGTGCTAGCAGCTTAAGCCCCAGCACTAAAGCTTTCTTT
TRBJ2-5 TRBV20-1 NA TRBD2 CSARESRLAGVTIQETQYF TGCAGTGCTAGAGAATCACGACTAGCGGGGGTTACGATCCAAGAGACCCAGTACTTC
TRBJ2-7 TRBV4-1 once NA CASSQGVNAEQYF TGCGCCAGCAGCCAAGGGGTAAATGCCGAGCAGTACTTC
TRBJ2-7 TRBV20-1 NA NA CSASPRLRSYEQYF TGCAGTGCTAGTCCCAGGCTTAGATCCTACGAGCAGTACTTC
TRBJ1-1 TRBV7-8 many NA CASSRTEAFF TGTGCCAGCAGCCGGACCGAAGCTTTCTTT
TRBJ1-1 TRBV19 few NA CASSILTEDGNTEAFF TGTGCCAGTAGTATACTAACGGAGGACGGGAACACTGAAGCTTTCTTT
TRBJ1-2 TRBV7-9 many NA CASSFRQFPYGYTF TGTGCCAGCAGCTTCCGACAGTTTCCGTACGGCTACACCTTC
TRBJ1-1 TRBV11-3 NA TRBD1 CASSTNQGGTEAFF TGTGCCAGCAGCACGAATCAGGGGGGCACTGAAGCTTTCTTT
TRBJ1-1 TRBV12-3/TRBV12-4 many NA CASSLSGHDLFTEAFF TGTGCCAGCAGTTTGTCGGGACACGATTTGTTCACTGAAGCTTTCTTT
TRBJ1-4 TRBV2 NA TRBD1 CASSETGGTNEKLFF TGTGCCAGCAGTGAAACAGGGGGAACTAATGAAAAACTGTTTTTT
TRBJ1-3 TRBV7-9 few NA CASTFPPDRSSGNTIYF TGTGCCAGCACCTTCCCTCCCGACAGGTCCTCTGGAAACACCATATATTTT
TRBJ2-7 TRBV6-6 NA NA CASSSLLKGEASYEQYF TGTGCCAGCAGTTCCCTCTTGAAGGGGGAGGCTTCCTACGAGCAGTACTTC
TRBJ2-3 TRBV28 few TRBD2 CASSTQRLAGEKTSTDTQYF TGTGCCAGCAGTACTCAACGACTAGCGGGGGAGAAAACTAGCACAGATACGCAGTATTTT
TRBJ2-1 TRBV11-2 NA NA CASSLALRPDTGYNEQFF TGTGCCAGCAGCTTAGCCCTGAGGCCCGACACAGGGTACAATGAGCAGTTCTTC
TRBJ1-2 TRBV28 few NA CASSPTGTGSLGYTF TGTGCCAGCAGTCCCACCGGGACCGGCAGTTTAGGCTACACCTTC
TRBJ2-5 TRBV3-1 NA NA CASSFQGFGETQYF TGTGCCAGCAGCTTCCAGGGATTTGGAGAGACCCAGTACTTC
TRBJ2-4 TRBV5-1 few TRBD1 CASSRDRDGDIQYF TGCGCCAGCAGCCGGGACAGGGACGGTGACATTCAGTACTTC
TRBJ2-1 TRBV15 few NA CATSRGQGDDEQFF TGTGCCACCAGCAGAGGTCAGGGTGACGATGAGCAGTTCTTC
TRBJ2-7 TRBV7-6 many NA CASSAPHSYEQYF TGTGCCAGCAGCGCGCCCCACTCCTACGAGCAGTACTTC
TRBJ2-2 TRBV25-1 NA TRBD1 CASSASGPPGQVVSGELFF TGTGCCAGCAGTGCATCGGGACCGCCGGGACAGGTTGTGTCCGGGGAGCTGTTTTTT
TRBJ2-7 TRBV29-1 few NA CSVLFSYEQYF TGCAGCGTTCTGTTCTCCTACGAGCAGTACTTC
TRBJ2-1 TRBV7-9 many TRBD1 CASSRDDRGNNEQFF TGTGCCAGCAGCCGTGACGACAGGGGGAACAATGAGCAGTTCTTC
TRBJ2-1 TRBV11-3 many NA CASSLFPVGYNEQFF TGTGCCAGCAGCTTATTCCCGGTGGGCTACAATGAGCAGTTCTTC
TRBJ2-2 TRBV11-1 few NA CASSLGPGGELFF TGTGCCAGCAGCTTAGGACCTGGCGGGGAGCTGTTTTTT
TRBJ2-7 TRBV7-8 many TRBD1 CASSLGSSTGAYEQYF TGTGCCAGCAGCTTAGGTTCCTCGACAGGGGCCTACGAGCAGTACTTC
TRBJ1-1 TRBV7-6 many NA CASSHGGTNTEAFF TGTGCCAGCAGCCACGGGGGAACGAACACTGAAGCTTTCTTT
TRBJ2-3 TRBV6-6 NA NA CASSYAGGAGSTDTQYF TGTGCCAGCAGTTACGCTGGGGGCGCGGGAAGCACAGATACGCAGTATTTT
TRBJ2-7 TRBV6-1 few TRBD1 CASSDRDRVSYEQYF TGTGCCAGCAGTGACCGGGACAGGGTTTCCTACGAGCAGTACTTC
TRBJ2-2 TRBV6-5 NA NA CASSTSGGELFF TGTGCCAGCAGCACTTCCGGCGGGGAGCTGTTTTTT
TRBJ2-7 TRBV27 NA NA CASSFGVSGEQYF TGTGCCAGCAGTTTTGGGGTTAGTGGAGAGCAGTACTTC
TRBJ2-7 TRBV7-6 many TRBD1 CASSPEGGQGTREQYF TGTGCCAGCAGCCCGGAGGGGGGACAGGGGACCCGCGAGCAGTACTTC
TRBJ2-3 TRBV5-4 NA NA CASSHPDVPQDTQYF TGTGCCAGCAGCCACCCGGACGTACCCCAAGATACGCAGTATTTT
TRBJ2-2 TRBV9 NA TRBD1 CASSVAGQGRRTGELFF TGTGCCAGCAGCGTAGCAGGACAGGGGAGAAGAACCGGGGAGCTGTTTTTT
TRBJ2-7 TRBV7-9 few TRBD2 CASSSPKTTYTSGAYYEQYF TGTGCCAGCAGCTCACCTAAAACAACCTATACTAGCGGGGCTTACTACGAGCAGTACTTC